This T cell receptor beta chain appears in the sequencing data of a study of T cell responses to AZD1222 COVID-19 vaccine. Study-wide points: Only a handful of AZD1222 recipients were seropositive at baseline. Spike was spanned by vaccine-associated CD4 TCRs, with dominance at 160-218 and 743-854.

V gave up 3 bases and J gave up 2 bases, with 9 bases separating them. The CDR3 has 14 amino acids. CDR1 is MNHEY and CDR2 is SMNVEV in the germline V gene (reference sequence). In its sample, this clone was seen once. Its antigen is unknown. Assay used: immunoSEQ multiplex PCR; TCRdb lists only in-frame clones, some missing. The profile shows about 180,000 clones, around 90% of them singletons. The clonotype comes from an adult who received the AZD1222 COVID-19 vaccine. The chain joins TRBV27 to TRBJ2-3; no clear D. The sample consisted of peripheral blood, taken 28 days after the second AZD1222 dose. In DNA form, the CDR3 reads TGTGCCAGCAGTTTGGCCGGGTTCACAGATACGCAGTATTTT. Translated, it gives CASSLAGFTDTQYF.